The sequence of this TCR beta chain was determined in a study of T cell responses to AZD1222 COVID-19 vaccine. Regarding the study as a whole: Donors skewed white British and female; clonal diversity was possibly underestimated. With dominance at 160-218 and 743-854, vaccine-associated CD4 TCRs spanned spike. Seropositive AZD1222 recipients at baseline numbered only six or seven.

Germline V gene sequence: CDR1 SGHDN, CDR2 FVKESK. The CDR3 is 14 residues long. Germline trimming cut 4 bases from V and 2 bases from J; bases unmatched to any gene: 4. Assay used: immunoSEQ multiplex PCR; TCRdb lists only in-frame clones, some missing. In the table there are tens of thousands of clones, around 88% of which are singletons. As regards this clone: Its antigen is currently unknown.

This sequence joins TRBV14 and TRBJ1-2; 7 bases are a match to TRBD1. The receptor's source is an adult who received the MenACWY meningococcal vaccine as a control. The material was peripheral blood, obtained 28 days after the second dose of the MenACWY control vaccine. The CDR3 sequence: CASSPGQRNYGYTF. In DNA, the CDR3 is TGTGCCAGCAGCCCGGGACAGCGGAACTATGGCTACACCTTC.